This passage covers 14 T cell receptor beta chains from one sample sequenced in a study of blood T cells in healthy people across ages. PCR was performed a second time for about 7 to 11 cycles using a sample-barcoded 5' primer and a J-beta primer mix. TCRdb fed the 5' RACE reads into MiXCR, producing one record per CDR3 protein. The table records about 800,000 distinct CDR3 sequences, 25% of them present only once. The data also belong to a second study, concerning T cells of mothers and their children.

The sample consisted of blood. Source of these receptors: a boy aged 5-17 years in good health.

This clonotype was seen a few times. The chain joins TRBV20-1 to TRBJ2-2; no definite D call. Germline V CDR1 and CDR2: DFQATT, SNEGSKA (reference sequence). V lost 5 bases and J lost 2, with 6 bases in between. The CDR3 contains 12 residues. Here the CDR3 reads CSAPSNTGELFF. As DNA, the CDR3 is TGCAGTGCTCCAAGTAACACCGGGGAGCTGTTTTTT.

This clonotype was observed a handful of times. This sequence joins TRBV4-1 and TRBJ1-6; a possible D gene is TRBD1 (5 bases). Germline lookup yields CDR1 MGHRA and CDR2 YSYEKL. The length of the CDR3 is 14 residues. V shed 9 bases and J shed 6 bases, with 15 bases lying between them. This CDR3 reads CASRKGPANSPLHF. As DNA, the CDR3 is TGCGCCAGTCGAAAGGGGCCAGCTAATTCACCCCTCCACTTT.

This clonotype was seen only a few times. V usage is TRBV6-5 and J usage is TRBJ2-6, with D possibly matching TRBD1 (5 bases). The CDR3 runs 15 residues. The V gene's germline CDR1 is MNHEY and CDR2 SVGAGI. V lost 5 bases and J 2 bases, leaving 10 bases between the germline ends. CDR3 coding DNA: TGTGCCAGCAGTGACACAGGAACTGGGGCCAACGTCCTGACTTTC. Translated: CASSDTGTGANVLTF.

This clonotype occurred many times. The junction departs from the called germline gene at one end, perhaps through a read error. The chain recombines TRBV12-3 or TRBV12-4 with TRBJ1-1; D is uncertain. CDR3 length equals 11 residues. The CDR3 nucleotides read TGTGCCAGCAGTTTAGACACAGCAGAAGACTTT. Residues: CASSLDTAEDF.

The rearrangement uses TRBV4-2 and TRBJ2-5, with D possibly being TRBD1 (6 bases). The CDR3 sequence is 18 residues long. Germline CDR1 reads LGHNA; CDR2 reads YNFKEQ. V was pared by 0 bases and J by 5 bases, with 22 bases between. CDR3 sequence reads: CASSQDLSRGWKRETQYF. CDR3 in DNA: TGTGCCAGCAGCCAAGATCTTTCCAGGGGATGGAAACGGGAGACCCAGTACTTC.

The gene calls are TRBV28 and TRBJ2-6; possible D gene TRBD1, 6 bases. The CDR3 consists of 17 residues. The V end lost 7 bases, the J end lost 4 bases, and 20 bases lay between the germline ends. Germline V lookup: CDR1 MDHEN, CDR2 SYDVKM. The DNA of the CDR3 is TGTGCCAGCACCCGAGGGGGTGGGACCTTCGGGGCCAACGTCCTGACTTTC. It translates to CASTRGGGTFGANVLTF.

This clonotype appeared a few times. This chain links TRBV24-1 with TRBJ2-5; 12 bases agree with TRBD2. The DNA end is a closer match to TRBJ2-1, so the J assignment may be wrong. CDR1 and CDR2 (germline): KGHDR, SFDVKD. This CDR3 has 16 residues. The DNA of the CDR3 is TGTGCCACCAGTGATCCCGGACTAGCGGGGTACAATGAGCAGTTCTTC. Translated: CATSDPGLAGYNEQFF.

The chain couples TRBV27 to TRBJ1-2; TRBD1 matches at 10 bases. This CDR3 is built from 14 residues. V was pared by 6 bases and J by 6 bases, with 7 bases of the junction left unmatched. Germline V gives CDR1 MNHEY, CDR2 SMNVEV (reference sequence). In DNA form, the CDR3 reads TGTGCCAGCAGCAGACAGGGGGCAAAGGATGGCTACACCTTC. Protein: CASSRQGAKDGYTF.

This clonotype was counted between two and nine times. This sequence joins TRBV20-1 and TRBJ1-4; a possible D gene is TRBD1 (5 bases). The germline V gene has CDR1 DFQATT and CDR2 SNEGSKA (reference sequence). The CDR3 sequence is 15 residues long. V lost 2 bases to trimming and J lost 3 bases, with 13 bases between them. This CDR3 reads CSARPPGAPNEKLFF. CDR3 nucleotides: TGCAGTGCTAGACCTCCCGGGGCTCCTAATGAAAAACTGTTTTTT.

This clonotype came up a few times. The junction departs from the called germline gene at one end, perhaps through a read error. The V call is TRBV12-3 or TRBV12-4, the J call TRBJ1-5; D perhaps matches TRBD1 (5 bases). The CDR3 length is 15 residues. CDR3 region: CASSDQQRGSQPRHF. The CDR3 bases are TGTGCCAGCAGTGACCAGCAAAGGGGATCTCAGCCCCGGCATTTT.

This clonotype was recorded a few times. This chain links TRBV6-6 with TRBJ1-2, with 8 bases aligning to TRBD1. This CDR3 contains 15 residues. The trim removed 6 bases at V and 3 bases at J, leaving 9 bases unmatched. Per the germline V gene, CDR1 is MNHNY and CDR2 is SVGAGI (reference sequence). The CDR3 region is CASSRGQGSDYGYTF. CDR3 DNA sequence: TGTGCCAGCAGCCGTGGACAGGGTTCAGACTATGGCTACACCTTC.

The V call is TRBV5-1, the J call TRBJ2-7; 8 nucleotides align to TRBD2. V trimming: 1 base; J trimming: 1 base; junction bases outside the gene matches: 13. The CDR3 consists of 18 residues. Germline CDR1 SGHRS, CDR2 YFSETQ. CDR3 sequence: CASSLWPSLERESYEQYF. CDR3 coding DNA: TGCGCCAGCAGCTTGTGGCCAAGTCTCGAGCGGGAGTCCTACGAGCAGTACTTC.

The chain employs TRBV12-3 or TRBV12-4 and TRBJ2-3; D is possibly TRBD2 (6 bases). Trimming left V 2 bases short and J 4 bases short, with 13 bases between. The CDR3 is 15 residues long. CDR3 nucleotide sequence: TGTGCCAGCAGTTTATTTTCGGGAGTCTCAGATACGCAGTATTTT. Protein: CASSLFSGVSDTQYF.

This clonotype was picked up a small number of times. The genes are TRBV7-9 and TRBJ2-1, with a weak D call TRBD2 (6 bases). CDR1 and CDR2 from the germline V gene are SEHNR and FQNEAQ (reference sequence). The V end was cut by 4 bases, the J end by 8 bases, with 12 bases between. The CDR3 length is 13 residues. CDR3 region: CASSWRRGDEQFF. CDR3 in DNA: TGTGCCAGCAGCTGGCGGAGGGGAGATGAGCAGTTCTTC.